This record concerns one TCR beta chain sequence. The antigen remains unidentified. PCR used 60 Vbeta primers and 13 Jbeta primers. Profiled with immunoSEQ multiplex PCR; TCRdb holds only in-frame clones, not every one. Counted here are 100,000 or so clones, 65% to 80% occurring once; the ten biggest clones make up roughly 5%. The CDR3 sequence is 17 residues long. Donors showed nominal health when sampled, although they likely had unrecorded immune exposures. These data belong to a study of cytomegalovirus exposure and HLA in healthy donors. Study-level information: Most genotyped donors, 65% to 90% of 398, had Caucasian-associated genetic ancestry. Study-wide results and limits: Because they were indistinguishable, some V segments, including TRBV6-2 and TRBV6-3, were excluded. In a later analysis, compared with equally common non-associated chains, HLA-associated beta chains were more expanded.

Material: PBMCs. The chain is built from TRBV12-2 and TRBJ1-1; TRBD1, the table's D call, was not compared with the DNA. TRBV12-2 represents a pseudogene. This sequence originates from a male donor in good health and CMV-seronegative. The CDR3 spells CASRLESVNRGNTEAFF. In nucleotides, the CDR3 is TGTGCAAGTCGCTTAGAAAGTGTAAACAGGGGTAACACTGAAGCTTTCTTT.